A single sample is the source of the 23 T cell receptor beta chains below, sequenced in a study of cytomegalovirus exposure and HLA in healthy donors. PCR primers comprised 60 Vbeta and 13 Jbeta primers. Method: immunoSEQ multiplex PCR; TCRdb's copy keeps in-frame clones and lacks some. The sample gives 150,000 to 200,000 clones, approximately 88% of which show up once; under 2% is in the top ten. Sample: PBMCs. The receptor source for this set is a woman between 18 and 29 years old in good health and CMV-seronegative.

CDR3 in amino acids: CASSLDGTGAHYGYTF. Written as DNA, the CDR3 is TGTGCCAGCAGCTTAGACGGGACAGGGGCCCACTATGGCTACACCTTC. The chain joins TRBV7-9 to TRBJ1-2; 10 bases line up with TRBD1. The CDR3 runs to 16 residues. Losses at the gene ends were 1 base for V and 3 bases for J; bases not matched to a gene: 5. The germline V gene has CDR1 SEHNR and CDR2 FQNEAQ (reference sequence).

The V call is TRBV4-2, the J call TRBJ1-1, with D perhaps TRBD1 (5 bases). Trimming took off 0 bases at V and 4 bases at J, with 9 bases between the two ends. This CDR3 contains 14 residues. CDR1 and CDR2 (germline): LGHNA, YNFKEQ. The CDR3 region is CASSQDVRATEAFF. The CDR3 coding sequence is TGTGCCAGCAGCCAAGACGTCAGGGCCACTGAAGCTTTCTTT.

V is TRBV2 and J is TRBJ2-7; TRBD1 is a possible D gene (6 bases). Germline-derived CDR1 and CDR2 are SNHLY and FYNNEI. The germline V and J ends were trimmed by 6 bases and 7 bases, with 16 bases remaining between them. This CDR3 has 13 residues. The CDR3 bases are TGTGCCAGCAGATCGGGACACCGTGAAGAGCAGTACTTC. Its translation: CASRSGHREEQYF.

The rearrangement joins TRBV30 to TRBJ2-4; D not certain. Looked up from germline, CDR1 is GTSNPN and CDR2 is SVGIG (reference sequence). The ends were cut back, 0 bases at V and 0 bases at J, with 12 bases in the middle. The CDR3 is 16 residues long. The CDR3 region has the DNA TGTGCCTGGAGTGTACGAGCGACGATAGCCAAAAACATTCAGTACTTC. Translation gives CAWSVRATIAKNIQYF. Complete variable domain (other parts from reference TRBV30 and TRBJ2-4): SQTIHQWPATLVQPVGSPLSLECTVEGTSNPNLYWYRQAAGRGLQLLFYSVGIGQISSEVPQNLSASRPQDRQFILSSKKLLLSDSGFYLCAWSVRATIAKNIQYFGAGTRLSVL.

This chain connects TRBV2 to TRBJ1-5, with 8 bases that match TRBD1. There are 15 residues in the CDR3. The germline CDR1 and CDR2 sequences are SNHLY and FYNNEI. J lost 5 bases, V lost 6 bases, and 9 bases had no gene match. The CDR3, as DNA: TGTGCCAGCAGACAGGGGGATGGTTGGTATCAGCCCCAGCATTTT. Amino acids: CASRQGDGWYQPQHF.

This chain links TRBV28 with TRBJ1-1, with 11 bases that match TRBD1. There are 15 residues in the CDR3. Germline CDR1 and CDR2: MDHEN and SYDVKM. The V gene end was trimmed by 4 bases and the J gene end by 5 bases; junction bases not matched to a gene: 6. CDR3 residues: CASSSGQGARTEAFF. The CDR3 bases are TGTGCCAGCAGTTCCGGACAGGGGGCGCGAACTGAAGCTTTCTTT.

The chain links TRBV7-9 to TRBJ1-2; D is unresolved. CDR1 is SEHNR, CDR2 FQNEAQ, per germline (reference sequence). This CDR3 is built from 15 residues. V was clipped by 4 bases and J by 4 bases, with 16 bases between them. Here the CDR3 reads CASSSGATPLYGYTF. CDR3 DNA sequence: TGTGCCAGCAGCTCCGGAGCAACCCCCCTCTATGGCTACACCTTC.

The rearrangement joins TRBV14 to TRBJ2-7; TRBD1 matches 8 bases. This CDR3 has 14 amino acids. CDR1 is SGHDN, CDR2 FVKESK, per germline. J lost 2 bases, V lost 4 bases, and 4 bases had no gene match. Here the CDR3 DNA reads TGTGCCAGCAGCCGGACAGGGATAACCTACGAGCAGTACTTC. Translating gives CASSRTGITYEQYF.

This rearrangement joins TRBV25-1 to TRBJ1-4, with D possibly matching TRBD1 (5 bases). The CDR3 is 16 residues long. V was pared by 0 bases and J by 7 bases, with 15 bases between. Germline V gene lookup returns CDR1 MGHDK and CDR2 SYGVNS. CDR3 amino acids: CASSEYVRGSVEKLFF. Written as DNA, the CDR3 is TGTGCCAGCAGTGAATATGTAAGGGGATCGGTTGAAAAACTGTTTTTT.

This clone was counted between two and nine times. V and J are TRBV5-1 and TRBJ2-5; tentatively, D is TRBD2 (6 bases). Germline V gene data show CDR1 as SGHRS and CDR2 as YFSETQ. CDR3 length: 13 amino acids. V was pared by 4 bases and J by 2 bases, with 9 bases between. The CDR3 loop is CASSTGGQETQYF. CDR3 coding DNA: TGCGCCAGCAGCACCGGGGGACAAGAGACCCAGTACTTC.

The V call is TRBV5-1, the J call TRBJ2-7; maybe TRBD1 (6 bases). CDR1 is SGHRS and CDR2 is YFSETQ in the germline V gene. The CDR3 loop spans 14 amino acids. Trimming stripped 2 bases from V and 5 bases from J, with 14 bases between. CDR3 coding DNA: TGCGCCAGCAGCTTATTACAGGGTTCCCACGAGCAGTACTTC. Translating it yields CASSLLQGSHEQYF.

The chain joins TRBV5-1 to TRBJ2-7; perhaps TRBD1 as D (6 bases). The CDR3 covers 14 residues. From germline, CDR1 is SGHRS and CDR2 YFSETQ. With 3 bases removed from V and 4 bases from J, the gap between germline ends came to 14 bases. The CDR3 loop reads CASSSPIQGYEQYF. The CDR3 bases are TGCGCCAGCAGCTCACCCATACAGGGATACGAGCAGTACTTC.

The V gene is TRBV5-6, the J gene TRBJ1-5; 9 bases are a match to TRBD1. Trimming removed 6 bases from V and 2 bases from J; junction bases left unmatched: 6. The CDR3 is 15 residues long. Germline CDR1 is SGHDT and CDR2 is YYEEEE. CDR3 region: CASKLWTGGNQPQHF. DNA for the CDR3: TGTGCCAGCAAACTATGGACAGGGGGCAATCAGCCCCAGCATTTT.

The V and J genes are TRBV29-1 and TRBJ2-1; perhaps TRBD1 as D (9 bases). The CDR3 runs to 16 residues. Germline loops: CDR1 SQVTM, CDR2 ANQGSEA. Trimming took 4 bases from V and 3 from J, leaving 19 bases between them. In DNA form, the CDR3 reads TGCAGCGTTGCCGGGGGGGACAGGGATCTCTACAATGAGCAGTTCTTC. Translated: CSVAGGDRDLYNEQFF.

A single count supports this clone. This rearrangement joins TRBV19 to TRBJ2-1; D may be TRBD2 (6 bases). CDR3 length equals 14 residues. Germline V gene data show CDR1 as LNHDA and CDR2 as SQIVND (reference sequence). V was pared by 3 bases and J by 4 bases, with 10 bases between. CDR3 in DNA: TGTGCCAGTAGTATGTGGCGGGGATACAATGAGCAGTTCTTC. The encoded protein is CASSMWRGYNEQFF.

The V gene is TRBV7-3, the J gene TRBJ2-2; TRBD1 matches 7 bases. Germline V CDR1 and CDR2: SGHTA, FQGTGA. V lost 5 bases, J lost 3 bases, and 9 bases stayed unmatched. The CDR3 runs to 16 residues. The CDR3 nucleotides are TGTGCCAGCAGCCTACACAGGGGAAGGGACACCGGGGAGCTGTTTTTT. This encodes CASSLHRGRDTGELFF.

A note on this clone: This same CDR3 is encoded by further DNA sequences in the sample. The CDR3 DNA follows: TGTGCCAGTAGTATAGTAGGCGGACAGCCCCAGCATTTT. Protein sequence: CASSIVGGQPQHF. The J gene is TRBJ1-5, the V gene TRBV19; D not certain. The CDR3 is made up of 13 amino acids. Germline V gives CDR1 LNHDA, CDR2 SQIVND (reference sequence). Between the trimmed V and J ends, which lost 1 base and 7 bases, there was a span of 8 bases.

This chain uses TRBV6-6 with TRBJ1-1; TRBD1 matches 7 bases. CDR3 length equals 12 residues. Trimming took 6 bases from V and 7 from J; bases not matched to a gene: 5. CDR1 and CDR2 from the germline V gene are MNHNY and SVGAGI (reference sequence). This CDR3 reads CASSPDRVEAFF. As DNA, the CDR3 is TGTGCCAGCAGCCCAGACAGGGTTGAAGCTTTCTTT.

This chain connects TRBV6-1 to TRBJ2-1, with 9 positions matching TRBD2. Germline CDR1 is MNHNS and CDR2 is SASEGT. The CDR3 spans 15 residues. The junction had 3 bases not matched to a gene; V was cut back by 5 bases and J by 1 base. CDR3 region: CASSIAGASYNEQFF. The CDR3 region has the DNA TGTGCCAGCAGTATAGCGGGGGCTTCCTACAATGAGCAGTTCTTC.

V is TRBV27 and J is TRBJ2-1, with TRBD1 matching over 7 bases. Germline V gene data show CDR1 as MNHEY and CDR2 as SMNVEV (reference sequence). Trimming at V came to 3 bases and at J to 0 bases, leaving 17 bases not matched to a gene. This CDR3 is 20 amino acids long. The CDR3 DNA sequence: TGTGCCAGCAGTTTTAGTTCTTCGATCCGGTGGGACAGCTCCTACAATGAGCAGTTCTTC. It encodes CASSFSSSIRWDSSYNEQFF.

The V call is TRBV7-9, the J call TRBJ2-2; D is unclear. Trimming took off 5 bases at V and 1 base at J, with 11 bases between the two ends. This CDR3 region has 15 residues. Germline V CDR1 and CDR2: SEHNR, FQNEAQ (reference sequence). CDR3 nucleotide sequence: TGTGCCAGCAGCCCCCCTCTAGAGAACACCGGGGAGCTGTTTTTT. Protein product: CASSPPLENTGELFF. Using reference TRBV7-9 and TRBJ2-2 for the parts outside the CDR3, the full variable domain is DTGVSQNPRHKITKRGQNVTFRCDPISEHNRLYWYRQTLGQGPEFLTYFQNEAQLEKSRLLSDRFSAERPKGSFSTLEIQRTEQGDSAMYLCASSPPLENTGELFFGEGSRLTVL.

The chain couples TRBV5-1 to TRBJ1-4; TRBD1 is a possible D gene (6 bases). Per germline, CDR1 SGHRS and CDR2 YFSETQ. V was shortened by 6 bases and J by 6 bases, with 15 bases between the two germline ends. CDR3 size: 14 residues. The CDR3 DNA follows: TGCGCCAGCACCCCCAGGGGTCCGGATGAAAAACTGTTTTTT. It translates to CASTPRGPDEKLFF.

CDR3 in amino acids: CASRYIDRGPVGYTF. The CDR3 DNA sequence: TGTGCCAGCAGATATATTGACAGGGGGCCGGTTGGCTACACCTTC. The chain carries TRBV28 and TRBJ1-2, with TRBD1 matching over 10 bases. The CDR3 extends over 15 amino acids. With 6 bases clipped from V and 7 bases from J, the junction kept 11 bases outside the gene matches. From germline, CDR1 is MDHEN and CDR2 SYDVKM.